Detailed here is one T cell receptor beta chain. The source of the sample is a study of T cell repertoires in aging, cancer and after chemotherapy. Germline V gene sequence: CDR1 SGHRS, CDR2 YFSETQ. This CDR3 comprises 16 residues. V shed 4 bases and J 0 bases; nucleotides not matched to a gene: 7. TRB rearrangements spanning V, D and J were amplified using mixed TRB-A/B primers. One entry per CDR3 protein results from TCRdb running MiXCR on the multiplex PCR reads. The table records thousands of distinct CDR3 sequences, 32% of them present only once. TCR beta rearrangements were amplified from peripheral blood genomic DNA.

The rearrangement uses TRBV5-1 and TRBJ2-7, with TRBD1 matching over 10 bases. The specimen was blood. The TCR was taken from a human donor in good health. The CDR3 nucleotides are TGCGCCAGCAGCCAGGGACAGGGGCCCCTCTCCTACGAGCAGTACTTC. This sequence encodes CASSQGQGPLSYEQYF.